This T cell receptor (beta chain) is drawn from a study of blood T cell repertoires in COVID-19. The overall study: T cells, B-cell-depleted T cells, or PBMCs provided the cDNA or gDNA that served as material.

The germline V and J ends were trimmed by 2 bases and 2 bases, with 13 bases remaining between them. The CDR3 length is 17 residues. Germline loops: CDR1 SGHTA, CDR2 FQGTGA. Participant age was about 18 to 89 years, and participants resided in about two dozen US areas. Two negative PCRs, clearance, or symptom resolution characterized the recovered Cohort 3 donors. In the study's own analysis: By means of reference gene primer amplification, nucleated cell counts were estimated. The assay was immunoSEQ multiplex PCR, and TCRdb's table has in-frame clones only and misses some. V and J calls and clone size are given by that table; D and trimming were obtained from the DNA. This sample has about 200,000 clones, with around 84% found just once.

This clonotype originated in a middle-aged man who had recovered from COVID-19. Sequenced input: PBMCs or T cells enriched from blood (not recorded which). This rearrangement joins TRBV7-3 to TRBJ2-6; no firm D call. The CDR3 loop reads CASSLPSPGTGANVLTF. The CDR3 nucleotides read TGTGCCAGCAGCTTACCAAGCCCGGGTACTGGGGCCAACGTCCTGACTTTC.